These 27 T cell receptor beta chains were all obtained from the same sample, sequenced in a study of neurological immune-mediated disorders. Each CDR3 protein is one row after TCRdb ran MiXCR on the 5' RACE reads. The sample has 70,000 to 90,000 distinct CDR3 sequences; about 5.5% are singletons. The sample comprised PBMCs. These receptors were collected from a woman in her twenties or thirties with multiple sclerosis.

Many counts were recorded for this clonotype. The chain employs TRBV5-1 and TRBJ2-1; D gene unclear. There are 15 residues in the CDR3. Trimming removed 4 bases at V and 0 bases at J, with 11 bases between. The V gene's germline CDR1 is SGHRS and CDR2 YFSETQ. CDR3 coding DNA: TGCGCCAGCAGCCCACTTCCGAACTCCTACAATGAGCAGTTCTTC. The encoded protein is CASSPLPNSYNEQFF.

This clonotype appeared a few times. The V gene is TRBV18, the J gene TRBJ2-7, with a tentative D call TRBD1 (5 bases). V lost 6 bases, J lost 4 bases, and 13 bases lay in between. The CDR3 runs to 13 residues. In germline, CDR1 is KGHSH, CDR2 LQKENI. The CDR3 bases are TGTGCCAGCTCCCTCCGAACAGGTTACGAGCAGTACTTC. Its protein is CASSLRTGYEQYF.

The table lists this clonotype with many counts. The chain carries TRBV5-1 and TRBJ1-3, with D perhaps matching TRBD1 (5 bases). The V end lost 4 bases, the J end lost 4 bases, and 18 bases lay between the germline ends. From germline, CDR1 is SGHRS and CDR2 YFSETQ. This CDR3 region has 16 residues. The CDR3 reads CASSPRIAGSGNTIYF. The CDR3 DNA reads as TGCGCCAGCAGCCCTAGGATTGCAGGGAGCGGAAACACCATATATTTT.

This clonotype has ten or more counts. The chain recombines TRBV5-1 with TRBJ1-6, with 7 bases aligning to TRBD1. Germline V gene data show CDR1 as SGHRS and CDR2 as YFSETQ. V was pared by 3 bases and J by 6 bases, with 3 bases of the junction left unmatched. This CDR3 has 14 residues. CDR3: CASSSGTVNSPLHF. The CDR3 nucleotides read TGCGCCAGCAGCTCCGGGACAGTTAATTCACCCCTCCACTTT.

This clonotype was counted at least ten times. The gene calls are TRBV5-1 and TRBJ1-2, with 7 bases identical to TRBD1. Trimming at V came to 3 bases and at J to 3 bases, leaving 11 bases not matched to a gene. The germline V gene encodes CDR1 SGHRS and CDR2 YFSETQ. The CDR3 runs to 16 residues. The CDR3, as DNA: TGCGCCAGCAGCTGGAACCCGGGACAGTTTGACTATGGCTACACCTTC. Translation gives CASSWNPGQFDYGYTF.

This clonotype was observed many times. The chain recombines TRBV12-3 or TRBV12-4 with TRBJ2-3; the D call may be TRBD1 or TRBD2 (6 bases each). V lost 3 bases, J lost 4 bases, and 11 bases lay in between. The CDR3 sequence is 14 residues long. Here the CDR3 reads CASSFEGGPDTQYF. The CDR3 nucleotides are TGTGCCAGCAGTTTTGAGGGGGGCCCAGATACGCAGTATTTT.

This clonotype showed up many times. DNA of the CDR3: TGCAGTGCTAGAGACCACAACAGGGATGGGGGTGAAAAACTGTTTTTT. Translated: CSARDHNRDGGEKLFF. This sequence joins TRBV20-1 and TRBJ1-4; D is possibly TRBD1 (6 bases). With 0 bases removed from V and 7 bases from J, the gap between germline ends came to 18 bases. Germline V gene sequence: CDR1 DFQATT, CDR2 SNEGSKA (reference sequence). The CDR3 is made up of 16 amino acids.

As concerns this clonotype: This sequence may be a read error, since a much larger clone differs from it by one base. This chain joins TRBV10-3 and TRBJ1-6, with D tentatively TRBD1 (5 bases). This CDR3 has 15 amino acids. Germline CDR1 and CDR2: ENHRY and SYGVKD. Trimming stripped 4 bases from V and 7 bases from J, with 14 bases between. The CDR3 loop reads CAISASGTVNSPLHF. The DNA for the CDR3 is TGTGCCATCAGTGCCTCCGGGACCGTGAATTCACCCCTCCACTTT.

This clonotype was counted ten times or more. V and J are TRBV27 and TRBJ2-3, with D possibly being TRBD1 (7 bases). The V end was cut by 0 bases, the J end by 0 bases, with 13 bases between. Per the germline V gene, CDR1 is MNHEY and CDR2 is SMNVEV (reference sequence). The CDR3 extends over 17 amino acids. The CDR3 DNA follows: TGTGCCAGCAGTTTATCCTCCAGGGGGGTGAGCACAGATACGCAGTATTTT. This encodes CASSLSSRGVSTDTQYF.

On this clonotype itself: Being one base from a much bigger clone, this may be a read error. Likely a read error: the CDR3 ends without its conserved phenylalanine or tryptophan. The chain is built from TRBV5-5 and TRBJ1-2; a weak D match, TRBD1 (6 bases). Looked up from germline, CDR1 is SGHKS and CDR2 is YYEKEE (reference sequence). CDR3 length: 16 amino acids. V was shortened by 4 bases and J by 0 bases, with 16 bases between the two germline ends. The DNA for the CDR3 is TGTGCCAGCAGCCCTGCGGGGGGCCGGTCTAACTATGGCTACACCATC. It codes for CASSPAGGRSNYGYTI.

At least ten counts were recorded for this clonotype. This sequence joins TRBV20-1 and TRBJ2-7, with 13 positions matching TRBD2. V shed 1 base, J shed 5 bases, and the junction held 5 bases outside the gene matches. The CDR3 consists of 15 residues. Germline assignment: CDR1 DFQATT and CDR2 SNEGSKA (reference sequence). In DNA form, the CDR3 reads TGCAGTGCTAGAGCCACTAGCGGGAGGGTTGACGAGCAGTACTTC. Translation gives CSARATSGRVDEQYF.

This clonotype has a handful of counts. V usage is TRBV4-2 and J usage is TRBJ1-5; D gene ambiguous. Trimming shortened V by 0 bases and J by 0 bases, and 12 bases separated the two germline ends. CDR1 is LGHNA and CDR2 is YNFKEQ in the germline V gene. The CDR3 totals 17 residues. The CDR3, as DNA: TGTGCCAGCAGCCAAGAGATAGTCCGGGATAGCAATCAGCCCCAGCATTTT. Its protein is CASSQEIVRDSNQPQHF.

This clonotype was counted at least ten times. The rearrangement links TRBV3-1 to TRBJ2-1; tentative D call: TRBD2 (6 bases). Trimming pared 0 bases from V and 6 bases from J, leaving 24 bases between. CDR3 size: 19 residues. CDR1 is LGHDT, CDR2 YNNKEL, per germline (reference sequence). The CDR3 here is CASSQEAKPGLAWVNEQFF. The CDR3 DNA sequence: TGTGCCAGCAGCCAAGAAGCGAAACCGGGGCTAGCGTGGGTCAATGAGCAGTTCTTC.

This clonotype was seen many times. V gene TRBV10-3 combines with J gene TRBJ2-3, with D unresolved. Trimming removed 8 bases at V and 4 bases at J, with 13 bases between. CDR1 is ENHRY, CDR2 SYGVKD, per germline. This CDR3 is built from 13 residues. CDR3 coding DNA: TGTGCCATCTCCAGTTTCCAGTCAGATACGCAGTATTTT. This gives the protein CAISSFQSDTQYF.

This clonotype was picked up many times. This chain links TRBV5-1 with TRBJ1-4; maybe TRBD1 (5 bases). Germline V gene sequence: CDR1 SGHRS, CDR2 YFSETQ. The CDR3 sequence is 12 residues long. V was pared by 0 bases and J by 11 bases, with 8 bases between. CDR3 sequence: CASSLGEGKLFF. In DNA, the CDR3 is TGCGCCAGCAGCTTGGGGGAGGGGAAACTGTTTTTT.

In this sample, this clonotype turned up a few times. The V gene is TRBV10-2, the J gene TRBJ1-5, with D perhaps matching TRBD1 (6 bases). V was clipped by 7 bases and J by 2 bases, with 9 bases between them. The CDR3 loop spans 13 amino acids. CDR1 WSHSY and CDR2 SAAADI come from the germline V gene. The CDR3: CASTGGRNQPQHF. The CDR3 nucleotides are TGCGCCAGCACGGGGGGGCGCAATCAGCCCCAGCATTTT.

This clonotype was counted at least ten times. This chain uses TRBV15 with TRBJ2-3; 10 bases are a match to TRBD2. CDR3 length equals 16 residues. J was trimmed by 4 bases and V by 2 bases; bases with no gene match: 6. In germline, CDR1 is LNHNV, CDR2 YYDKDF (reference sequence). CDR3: CATSRQGLAISDTQYF. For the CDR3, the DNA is TGTGCCACCAGCAGACAGGGACTAGCGATATCAGATACGCAGTATTTT. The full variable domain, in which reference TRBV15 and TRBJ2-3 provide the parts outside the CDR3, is DAMVIQNPRYQVTQFGKPVTLSCSQTLNHNVMYWYQQKSSQAPKLLFHYYDKDFNNEADTPDNFQSRRPNTSFCFLDIRSPGLGDTAMYLCATSRQGLAISDTQYFGPGTRLTVL.

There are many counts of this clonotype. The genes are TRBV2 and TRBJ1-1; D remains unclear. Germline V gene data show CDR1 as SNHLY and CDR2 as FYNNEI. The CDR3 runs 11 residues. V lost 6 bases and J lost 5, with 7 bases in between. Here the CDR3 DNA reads TGTGCCAGCAGCCCCGGGACTGAAGCTTTCTTT. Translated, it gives CASSPGTEAFF.

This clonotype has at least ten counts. The CDR3 sequence: CASSSRDVEETQYF. The CDR3 DNA follows: TGTGCCAGCAGCTCCCGGGACGTGGAAGAGACCCAGTACTTC. This chain uses TRBV5-6 with TRBJ2-5; D assignment may be TRBD1 or TRBD2 (5 bases each). V lost 3 bases, J lost 3 bases, and 12 bases lay in between. Germline CDR1 is SGHDT and CDR2 is YYEEEE. This CDR3 is built from 14 residues. The whole variable domain, remainder taken from reference TRBV5-6 and TRBJ2-5, is DAGVTQSPTHLIKTRGQQVTLRCSPKSGHDTVSWYQQALGQGPQFIFQYYEEEERQRGNFPDRFSGHQFPNYSSELNVNALLLGDSALYLCASSSRDVEETQYFGPGTRLLVL.

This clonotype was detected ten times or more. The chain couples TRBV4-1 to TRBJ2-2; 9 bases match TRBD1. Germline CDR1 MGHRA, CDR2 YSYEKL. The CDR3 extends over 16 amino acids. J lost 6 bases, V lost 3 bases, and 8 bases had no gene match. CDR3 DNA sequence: TGCGCCAGCAGCCAGATGGGACAGGGATACTCCGGGGAGCTGTTTTTT. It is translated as CASSQMGQGYSGELFF.

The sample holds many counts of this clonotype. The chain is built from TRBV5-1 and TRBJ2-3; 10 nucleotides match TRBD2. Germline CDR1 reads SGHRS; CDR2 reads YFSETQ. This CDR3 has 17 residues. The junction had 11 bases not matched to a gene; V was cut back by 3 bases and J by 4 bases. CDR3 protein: CASSWTHLAGVADTQYF. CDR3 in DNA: TGCGCCAGCAGCTGGACGCATCTAGCGGGGGTGGCAGATACGCAGTATTTT.

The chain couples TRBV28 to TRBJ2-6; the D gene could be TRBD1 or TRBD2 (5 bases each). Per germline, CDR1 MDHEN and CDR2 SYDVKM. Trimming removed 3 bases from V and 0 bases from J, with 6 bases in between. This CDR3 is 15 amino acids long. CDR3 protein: CASSLRGSGANVLTF. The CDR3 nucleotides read TGTGCCAGCAGTTTGAGGGGCTCTGGGGCCAACGTCCTGACTTTC. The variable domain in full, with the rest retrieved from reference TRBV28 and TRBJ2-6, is DVKVTQSSRYLVKRTGEKVFLECVQDMDHENMFWYRQDPGLGLRLIYFSYDVKMKEKGDIPEGYSVSREKKERFSLILESASTNQTSMYLCASSLRGSGANVLTFGAGSRLTVL.

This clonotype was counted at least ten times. The CDR3 nucleotides are TGCAGTGCTAGACCCGACAGGGGACTGGACATTCAGTACTTC. Amino acids: CSARPDRGLDIQYF. The V call is TRBV20-1, the J call TRBJ2-4, with TRBD1 identical over 8 bases. Germline V gene data show CDR1 as DFQATT and CDR2 as SNEGSKA (reference sequence). V gave up 2 bases and J gave up 8 bases; unmatched junction bases: 8. CDR3 length equals 14 residues.

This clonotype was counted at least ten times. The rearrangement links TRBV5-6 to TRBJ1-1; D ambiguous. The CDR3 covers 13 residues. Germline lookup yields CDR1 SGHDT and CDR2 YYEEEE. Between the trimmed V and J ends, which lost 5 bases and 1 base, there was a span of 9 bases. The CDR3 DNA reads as TGTGCCAGCAGACGCGCGTCGAACACTGAAGCTTTCTTT. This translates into CASRRASNTEAFF.

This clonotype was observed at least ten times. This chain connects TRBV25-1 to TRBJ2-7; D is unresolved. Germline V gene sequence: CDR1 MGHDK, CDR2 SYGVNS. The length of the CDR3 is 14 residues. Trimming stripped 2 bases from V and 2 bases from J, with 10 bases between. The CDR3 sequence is CASSESIYPYEQYF. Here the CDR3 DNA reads TGTGCCAGCAGTGAAAGTATCTACCCCTACGAGCAGTACTTC.

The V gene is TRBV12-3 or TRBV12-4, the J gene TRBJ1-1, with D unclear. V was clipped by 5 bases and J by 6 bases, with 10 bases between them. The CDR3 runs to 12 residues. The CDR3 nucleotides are TGTGCCAGCAGTAAAACTGGGCCTGAAGCTTTCTTT. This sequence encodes CASSKTGPEAFF.

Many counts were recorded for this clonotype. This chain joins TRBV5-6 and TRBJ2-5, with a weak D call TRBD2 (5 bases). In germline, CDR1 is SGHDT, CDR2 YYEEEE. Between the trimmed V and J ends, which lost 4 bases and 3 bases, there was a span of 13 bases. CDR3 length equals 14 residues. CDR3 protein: CASSKRTGKETQYF. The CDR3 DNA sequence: TGTGCCAGCAGCAAACGGACGGGGAAAGAGACCCAGTACTTC.